The rows below give T cell receptor beta chains drawn from one sample of a study of T cell repertoires in cytomegalovirus infection. TCRdb called the reads again in MiXCR, with one record for every CDR3 protein. The profile shows more than 300,000 distinct CDR3 sequences, nearly 35% of them singletons. The antigens these receptors bind are not known. The specimen was cultured PBMCs, collected from culture after CMV antigen stimulation. These receptors were collected from a human donor in good health (CMV status not recorded). Some clones in this sample may be carry-over from other donors' samples. The CDR3 runs from the conserved cysteine through the conserved F or W. A D gene is named only where the DNA matches it firmly. Clone size appears in some rows only: once, few, many, or a class for an expanded clone.

clone size,D gene,V gene,J gene,CDR3 protein,CDR3 DNA
few,TRBD1,TRBV12-3/TRBV12-4,TRBJ2-5,CASCPVGAGGLSGRTQYF,TGTGCCAGCTGCCCGGTAGGGGCAGGGGGCCTTTCGGGTAGGACCCAGTACTTC
NA,TRBD1,TRBV12-3/TRBV12-4,TRBJ2-7,CASASGGQTYEQYF,TGTGCCAGCGCCTCAGGGGGCCAGACCTACGAGCAGTACTTC
NA,NA,TRBV27,TRBJ1-1,CASSLSGKAFF,TGTGCCAGCAGTTTATCAGGGAAGGCTTTCTTT
NA,TRBD1,TRBV12-3/TRBV12-4,TRBJ2-2,CASTSGQGSTGELFF,TGTGCCAGCACCTCGGGACAGGGCAGCACCGGGGAGCTGTTTTTT
few,NA,TRBV25-1,TRBJ2-3,CASGNRDYF,TGTGCCAGCGGCAACAGGGACTATTTT
few,NA,TRBV7-2,TRBJ1-4,CASRDGSNEKLFF,TGTGCCAGCAGGGACGGCTCTAATGAAAAACTGTTTTTT
NA,TRBD1,TRBV7-8,TRBJ1-3,CASSGRQGLLASGNTIYF,TGTGCCAGCAGCGGACGACAGGGCCTGCTGGCGTCTGGAAACACCATATATTTT
NA,TRBD2,TRBV12-3/TRBV12-4,TRBJ2-3,CASSLRLAGVSPRTDTQYF,TGTGCCAGCAGTCTTAGACTAGCGGGAGTCTCCCCCCGCACAGATACGCAGTATTTT
NA,NA,TRBV14,TRBJ2-1,CASTRFQGRRDEQFF,TGTGCCAGCACCCGGTTCCAGGGGCGGAGGGATGAGCAGTTCTTC
NA,NA,TRBV24-1,TRBJ1-1,CATSGGYKAEAFF,TGTGCCACCAGTGGAGGGTACAAGGCTGAAGCTTTCTTT
NA,TRBD1,TRBV7-6,TRBJ2-1,CASSTGQGAHNEQFF,TGTGCCAGCAGCACGGGACAGGGGGCCCACAATGAGCAGTTCTTC
NA,TRBD2,TRBV28,TRBJ2-7,CASSLSGTSGRYEQYF,TGTGCCAGCAGTTTATCCGGGACTAGCGGGCGGTACGAGCAGTACTTC
NA,TRBD2,TRBV28,TRBJ2-7,CASTDRGTSGYEQYF,TGTGCCAGCACCGATAGGGGGACTAGCGGCTACGAGCAGTACTTC
NA,TRBD2,TRBV6-2/TRBV6-3,TRBJ2-1,CASPTSSGAPYNEQFF,TGTGCCAGCCCTACATCTAGCGGGGCACCCTACAATGAGCAGTTCTTC
NA,NA,TRBV7-6,TRBJ1-1,CASSLSLMNTEAFF,TGTGCCAGCAGCTTATCGTTGATGAACACTGAAGCTTTCTTT
many,TRBD2,TRBV9,TRBJ2-3,CASSARTSGRGQYF,TGTGCCAGCAGCGCAAGGACTAGCGGGAGAGGGCAGTATTTT
many,NA,TRBV7-2,TRBJ1-1,CASSQDFGWGAFF,TGTGCCAGCAGCCAAGACTTCGGGTGGGGTGCTTTCTTT
many,NA,TRBV7-8,TRBJ2-3,CASSLVGAGAGVRGDTQYF,TGTGCCAGCAGCTTAGTGGGGGCCGGGGCGGGAGTACGTGGAGATACGCAGTATTTT
NA,NA,TRBV11-1,TRBJ1-1,CASSPRTRGKDTEAFF,TGTGCCAGCAGCCCTAGGACCAGGGGAAAAGACACTGAAGCTTTCTTT
NA,NA,TRBV27,TRBJ2-3,CASSYLGTTDTQYF,TGTGCCAGCAGTTATTTGGGAACCACAGATACGCAGTATTTT
NA,NA,TRBV20-1,TRBJ1-2,CSAHSGAVTAGGYTF,TGCAGTGCTCATTCCGGGGCAGTTACCGCCGGGGGCTACACCTTC
NA,NA,TRBV7-2,TRBJ2-1,CASNLEGTQAYNEQFF,TGTGCCAGCAACTTAGAAGGAACTCAAGCTTACAATGAGCAGTTCTTC
NA,NA,TRBV20-1,TRBJ2-6,CSANGGNVLTF,TGCAGTGCAAATGGGGGCAACGTCCTGACTTTC
NA,TRBD2,TRBV12-3/TRBV12-4,TRBJ2-1,CASTRQASGTNEQFF,TGTGCCAGCACACGTCAGGCTAGCGGGACCAATGAGCAGTTCTTC
NA,NA,TRBV28,TRBJ2-7,CASTSGQGGTYEQYF,TGTGCCAGCACCTCCGGCCAGGGGGGTACCTACGAGCAGTACTTC
many,TRBD2,TRBV12-3/TRBV12-4,TRBJ2-7,CASTLHRGGRDYEQYF,TGTGCCAGCACCTTACACCGCGGGGGGAGAGATTACGAGCAGTACTTC
many,NA,TRBV19,TRBJ1-1,CASKRDRNTEAFF,TGTGCCAGTAAACGGGACCGAAACACTGAAGCTTTCTTT
NA,NA,TRBV2,TRBJ2-1,CASKQGELDNEQFF,TGTGCCAGCAAACAGGGAGAATTGGACAATGAGCAGTTCTTC
NA,TRBD2,TRBV7-2,TRBJ2-1,CASSAPGGYNEQFF,TGTGCCAGCAGCGCACCGGGAGGCTACAATGAGCAGTTCTTC
few,NA,TRBV28,TRBJ2-2,CASSLQLVAGELFF,TGTGCCAGCAGTTTACAACTAGTAGCCGGGGAGCTGTTTTTT
many,TRBD2,TRBV7-2,TRBJ2-1,CASRTEGLAGVEQFF,TGTGCCAGCAGAACTGAGGGACTAGCGGGAGTTGAGCAGTTCTTC
NA,NA,TRBV24-1,TRBJ2-7,CATSDPRGSGYEQYF,TGTGCCACCAGTGATCCTCGTGGTAGCGGCTACGAGCAGTACTTC
NA,TRBD1,TRBV27,TRBJ2-5,CASSLRDSGAQETQYF,TGTGCCAGCAGTTTACGGGACAGTGGGGCGCAAGAGACCCAGTACTTC
NA,NA,TRBV12-3/TRBV12-4,TRBJ1-1,CASSLWSGYMNTEAFF,TGTGCCAGCAGTTTATGGTCAGGCTACATGAACACTGAAGCTTTCTTT
NA,TRBD2,TRBV11-2,TRBJ2-3,CASVRSGGTDTQYF,TGTGCCAGCGTACGGAGCGGGGGGACAGATACGCAGTATTTT
NA,TRBD1,TRBV4-2,TRBJ1-5,CASSQERWTGYNQPQHF,TGTGCCAGCAGCCAAGAAAGGTGGACAGGGTACAATCAGCCCCAGCATTTT
many,TRBD1,TRBV7-2,TRBJ1-1,CASSRLGQSVMNTEAFF,TGTGCCAGCAGTCGGTTGGGACAGTCGGTCATGAACACTGAAGCTTTCTTT
NA,TRBD2,TRBV10-2,TRBJ2-1,CASSQTSGPYNEQFF,TGCGCCAGCAGTCAAACTAGCGGGCCCTACAATGAGCAGTTCTTC
few,TRBD2,TRBV12-5,TRBJ2-5,CASGLVAGGQETQYF,TGTGCTAGTGGTTTGGTAGCGGGAGGACAAGAGACCCAGTACTTC
few,NA,TRBV11-3,TRBJ1-1,CASSIRGNTEAFF,TGTGCCAGCAGCATCAGAGGAAACACTGAAGCTTTCTTT
few,TRBD1,TRBV28,TRBJ1-1,CASSGGSLDTEAFF,TGTGCCAGCTCAGGGGGTTCTTTGGACACTGAAGCTTTCTTT
few,NA,TRBV7-9,TRBJ2-3,CASSFRTDTDTQYF,TGTGCCAGCAGCTTTCGTACGGACACAGATACGCAGTATTTT
NA,NA,TRBV10-3,TRBJ1-2,CAITSGVGYTF,TGTGCCATCACCTCAGGGGTTGGCTACACCTTC
NA,NA,TRBV20-1,TRBJ1-6,CSASTLARNNSPLHF,TGCAGTGCTAGTACCCTGGCCAGGAATAATTCACCCCTCCACTTT
NA,NA,TRBV11-2,TRBJ2-1,CASSLVAGNLDEQFF,TGTGCCAGCAGCTTAGTGGCGGGAAATCTCGATGAGCAGTTCTTC
NA,NA,TRBV20-1,TRBJ2-3,CSATPGLSSTDTQYF,TGCAGTGCAACCCCGGGACTTTCCTCCACAGATACGCAGTATTTT
NA,TRBD2,TRBV27,TRBJ2-1,CASSSLAEVKFF,TGTGCCAGCAGTTCTCTAGCGGAAGTGAAGTTCTTC
NA,TRBD2,TRBV24-1,TRBJ2-6,CATSDPGLAGSFGANVLTF,TGTGCCACCAGTGACCCGGGACTAGCGGGATCCTTCGGGGCCAACGTCCTGACTTTC